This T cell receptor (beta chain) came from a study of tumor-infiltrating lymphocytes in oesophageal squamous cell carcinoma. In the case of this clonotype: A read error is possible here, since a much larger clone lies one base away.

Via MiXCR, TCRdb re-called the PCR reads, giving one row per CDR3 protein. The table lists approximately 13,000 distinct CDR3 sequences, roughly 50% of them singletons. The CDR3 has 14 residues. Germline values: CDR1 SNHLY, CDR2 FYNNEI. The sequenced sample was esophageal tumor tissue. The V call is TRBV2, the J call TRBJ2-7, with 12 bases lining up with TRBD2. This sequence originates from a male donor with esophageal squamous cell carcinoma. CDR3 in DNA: TGTGCCGGCAGCACTAGCGGGAGGAGAGGGGAGCAGTACTTC. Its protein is CAGSTSGRRGEQYF.